The 22 T cell receptor beta chains presented below share a single source sample, sequenced in a study of T cells in Graves' hyperthyroidism and ophthalmopathy. RNA transcripts gave rise to amplified TCR beta CDR3 regions. The study used the HTBI primer set for a first-round RT-PCR of the TCR CDR3. TCRdb re-called the multiplex PCR reads through MiXCR, storing one row per CDR3 protein. This table has around 350,000 distinct CDR3 sequences, 15% to 18% appearing once. The sample comprised blood. Receptors were obtained from a woman under 30 with Graves' hyperthyroidism that later progressed to Graves' ophthalmopathy.

This chain connects TRBV10-2 to TRBJ2-3; perhaps TRBD2 as D (6 bases). The V gene's germline CDR1 is WSHSY and CDR2 SAAADI. V lost 3 bases and J 6 bases, leaving 16 bases between the germline ends. The CDR3 is made up of 15 amino acids. The CDR3 DNA reads as TGCGCCAGCAGTGACGTCGGGAGTGGTCGGGATACGCAGTATTTT. Translating gives CASSDVGSGRDTQYF.

The rearrangement links TRBV7-9 to TRBJ2-5; 13 nucleotides align to TRBD2. The CDR3 consists of 17 residues. Germline V lookup: CDR1 SEHNR, CDR2 FQNEAQ (reference sequence). Trimming took 0 bases from V and 3 from J; bases not matched to a gene: 4. The CDR3 reads CASSLAALAGGEETQYF. The CDR3 nucleotides are TGTGCCAGCAGCTTAGCTGCACTAGCGGGAGGGGAAGAGACCCAGTACTTC.

This clonotype has ten or more counts. This chain connects TRBV6-2 or TRBV6-3 to TRBJ2-7; TRBD1 or TRBD2 may be the D gene (5 bases each). V was pared by 5 bases and J by 2 bases, with 16 bases between. Germline-derived CDR1 and CDR2 are MNHEY and SVGEGT. This CDR3 has 15 amino acids. The DNA of the CDR3 is TGTGCCAGCAGTAACCCCCGGGACGGGACCTACGAGCAGTACTTC. It codes for CASSNPRDGTYEQYF.

The genes are TRBV5-1 and TRBJ2-1, with TRBD2 as a possible D gene (7 bases). The CDR3 contains 18 residues. Germline lookup yields CDR1 SGHRS and CDR2 YFSETQ. Trimming shortened V by 3 bases and J by 1 base, and 20 bases separated the two germline ends. The CDR3 spells CASSSRTREGGSYNEQFF. The DNA for the CDR3 is TGCGCCAGCAGCTCCCGGACTAGGGAAGGGGGATCCTACAATGAGCAGTTCTTC.

In DNA form, the CDR3 reads TGTGCCAGCAGCGTAGTCCTAGCGGGAGGAGTAGATACGCAGTATTTT. Translated, it gives CASSVVLAGGVDTQYF. The chain uses TRBV9 and TRBJ2-3; 11 nucleotides match TRBD2. Germline V gene lookup returns CDR1 SGDLS and CDR2 YYNGEE. The CDR3 has 16 residues. Trimming took 0 bases from V and 5 from J; bases not matched to a gene: 5.

The rearrangement joins TRBV4-1 to TRBJ2-3; TRBD2 aligns across 9 bases. Germline CDR1 and CDR2: MGHRA and YSYEKL. This CDR3 spans 15 amino acids. Trimming cost V 3 bases and J 2 bases; bases outside gene matches: 3. CDR3 sequence (DNA): TGCGCCAGCAGCCAGACTAGCGGATTCACAGATACGCAGTATTTT. It yields the protein CASSQTSGFTDTQYF.

The table lists this clonotype with many counts. The J gene is TRBJ1-3, the V gene TRBV7-3, with D perhaps matching TRBD1 (6 bases). The ends were cut back, 5 bases at V and 0 bases at J, with 17 bases in the middle. There are 17 residues in the CDR3. Germline loops: CDR1 SGHTA, CDR2 FQGTGA. CDR3 nucleotides: TGTGCCAGCAGCGACTGGAGGGGGGCTATCTCTGGAAACACCATATATTTT. Protein sequence: CASSDWRGAISGNTIYF.

The CDR3 loop is CASSEQATDTQYF. CDR3 sequence (DNA): TGTGCCAGCAGTGAGCAGGCCACAGATACGCAGTATTTT. This chain joins TRBV6-4 and TRBJ2-3; D not resolved. Trimming stripped 3 bases from V and 2 bases from J, with 6 bases between. The CDR3 loop spans 13 amino acids. Germline lookup yields CDR1 MRHNA and CDR2 SNTAGT.

This clonotype was observed many times. This chain uses TRBV28 with TRBJ1-5, with TRBD1 identical over 7 bases. The trim removed 6 bases at V and 4 bases at J, leaving 3 bases unmatched. The CDR3 is 13 residues long. The V gene's germline CDR1 is MDHEN and CDR2 SYDVKM. The CDR3 loop reads CASRQGLNQPQHF. The CDR3 DNA sequence: TGTGCCAGCAGACAGGGGCTGAATCAGCCCCAGCATTTT.

This clonotype was seen ten or more times. The CDR3 loop reads CASRGKGSSYNEQFF. The CDR3 bases are TGTGCCAGCAGGGGGAAGGGGAGCTCCTACAATGAGCAGTTCTTC. The V and J genes are TRBV7-9 and TRBJ2-1; D may correspond to TRBD1 or TRBD2 (5 bases each). This CDR3 has 15 residues. Between the trimmed V and J ends, which lost 6 bases and 0 bases, there was a span of 12 bases. The germline V gene has CDR1 SEHNR and CDR2 FQNEAQ (reference sequence).

This chain uses TRBV27 with TRBJ1-2, with D possibly TRBD1 on 6 matching bases. The CDR3 has 14 amino acids. Per germline, CDR1 MNHEY and CDR2 SMNVEV (reference sequence). The V and J ends lost 3 bases and 2 bases respectively, with 10 bases between them. CDR3 coding DNA: TGTGCCAGCAGTTTTGGGGGCACGAACTATGGCTACACCTTC. It translates to CASSFGGTNYGYTF.

This clonotype showed up many times. This chain uses TRBV28 with TRBJ2-1, with D maybe TRBD2 (5 bases). V gave up 5 bases and J gave up 4 bases, with 21 bases separating them. The CDR3 spans 17 residues. Per germline, CDR1 MDHEN and CDR2 SYDVKM. The CDR3 sequence is CASSRTGLTRRYNEQFF. DNA of the CDR3: TGTGCCAGCAGTAGGACGGGATTAACACGCCGTTACAATGAGCAGTTCTTC.

The chain has TRBV6-2 or TRBV6-3 and TRBJ2-5; the match to TRBD1 covers 9 bases. The CDR3 is made up of 16 amino acids. Germline lookup yields CDR1 MNHEY and CDR2 SVGEGT. The J segment lost 5 bases and the V segment lost 5 bases, leaving 12 bases of the junction unmatched. CDR3 sequence reads: CASSPRGQGMKETQYF. CDR3 in DNA: TGTGCCAGCAGTCCACGTGGACAGGGGATGAAGGAGACCCAGTACTTC.

This clonotype was recorded a few times. This rearrangement joins TRBV7-9 to TRBJ2-2; D is unresolved. Trimming left V 1 base short and J 6 bases short, with 12 bases between. Germline V gene sequence: CDR1 SEHNR, CDR2 FQNEAQ (reference sequence). This CDR3 contains 15 residues. CDR3 sequence: CASSLEGVWSGELFF. CDR3 coding DNA: TGTGCCAGCAGCTTAGAAGGAGTCTGGTCCGGGGAGCTGTTTTTT.

This clonotype was detected a few times. The CDR3 is CASSWQINNEQFF. CDR3 nucleotides: TGTGCCAGCAGTTGGCAGATAAACAATGAGCAGTTCTTC. The V and J genes are TRBV6-1 and TRBJ2-1, with D unclear. CDR3 length equals 13 residues. V lost 5 bases to trimming and J lost 5 bases, with 10 bases between them. Looked up from germline, CDR1 is MNHNS and CDR2 is SASEGT.

This clonotype is a singleton in its sample. The chain couples TRBV14 to TRBJ1-2; no reliable D call. Trimming pared 0 bases from V and 7 bases from J, leaving 9 bases between. CDR1 is SGHDN and CDR2 is FVKESK in the germline V gene. The CDR3 consists of 13 residues. The CDR3 here is CASSQDLRFGYTF. CDR3 DNA sequence: TGTGCCAGCAGCCAAGATTTGCGGTTTGGCTACACCTTC.

This clonotype was counted only a few times. The V gene is TRBV3-1, the J gene TRBJ1-2, with D possibly being TRBD1 (5 bases). Trimming took 3 bases from V and 8 from J, leaving 13 bases between them. CDR3 size: 13 residues. CDR1 LGHDT and CDR2 YNNKEL come from the germline V gene (reference sequence). CDR3 nucleotide sequence: TGTGCCAGCAGCCAGTTCGGGGACGTCGGCTACACCTTC. Translating it yields CASSQFGDVGYTF.

This clonotype was picked up a small number of times. This chain joins TRBV4-2 and TRBJ2-4; D might be TRBD2 (5 bases). V was clipped by 0 bases and J by 0 bases, with 12 bases between them. CDR1 and CDR2 (germline): LGHNA, YNFKEQ. The CDR3 is made up of 17 amino acids. CDR3 bases: TGTGCCAGCAGCCAAGAAGTTACTGCGGGAGCCAAAAACATTCAGTACTTC. Its protein is CASSQEVTAGAKNIQYF.

The sample holds many counts of this clonotype. The genes are TRBV3-1 and TRBJ2-5; the D is unclear. Trimming pared 6 bases from V and 5 bases from J, leaving 10 bases between. The CDR3 contains 12 residues. Looked up from germline, CDR1 is LGHDT and CDR2 is YNNKEL (reference sequence). CDR3 nucleotides: TGTGCCAGCAGGAATTCCCCTGAGACCCAGTACTTC. This translates into CASRNSPETQYF.

Ten or more counts support this clonotype. The rearrangement links TRBV27 to TRBJ2-2; D is unclear. Germline V gene data show CDR1 as MNHEY and CDR2 as SMNVEV (reference sequence). The germline V and J ends were trimmed by 1 base and 6 bases, with 3 bases remaining between them. The CDR3 totals 12 residues. CDR3 in DNA: TGTGCCAGCAGTTTATTCGCCGGGGAGCTGTTTTTT. Translation: CASSLFAGELFF.

The chain recombines TRBV19 with TRBJ2-1, with D uncertain. This CDR3 is built from 15 residues. Trimming took 1 base from V and 8 from J, leaving 15 bases between them. Germline-derived CDR1 and CDR2 are LNHDA and SQIVND (reference sequence). The CDR3 DNA is TGTGCCAGTAGTATAGGGGGTGGTAGTACCTATGAGCAGTTCTTC. As protein: CASSIGGGSTYEQFF.

Comments on this clonotype: An end of the junction does not agree with germline; a read error may underlie this. The chain carries TRBV29-1 and TRBJ2-3; 9 nucleotides align to TRBD2. The CDR3 contains 14 residues. Looked up from germline, CDR1 is SQVTM and CDR2 is ANQGSEA. The CDR3 coding sequence is TGCAGCGTCGAAGGGACTAGCTCTGGGGATACGCAGTATTTT. Its protein product is CSVEGTSSGDTQYF.